This T cell receptor (beta chain) appears in the sequencing data of a study of blood T cells in healthy people across ages. The use of a sample-barcoded 5' primer and a J-beta primer mix characterized a second PCR of 7 to 11 cycles. Tags on each cDNA molecule came from a template-switch adaptor with 12 random nucleotides. MiXCR was run by TCRdb on the 5' RACE reads, yielding one entry per CDR3 protein. The sample yields 450,000 to 600,000 distinct CDR3 sequences, 25% to 35% seen once. The data also belong to a second study, concerning T cells of mothers and their children.

The sample was blood. The TCR originated in a boy aged 2-9 years in good health.

CDR3 protein: CSAPGPWGKDTGELFF. The CDR3, as DNA: TGCAGTGCCCCGGGCCCGTGGGGGAAAGACACCGGGGAGCTGTTTTTT. The chain has TRBV20-1 and TRBJ2-2; D may be TRBD1 or TRBD2 (5 bases each). Germline CDR1 DFQATT, CDR2 SNEGSKA (reference sequence). V lost 6 bases and J lost 3, with 20 bases in between. The CDR3 length is 16 residues.